Following are 5 T cell receptor beta chains from one sample sequenced in a study of blood T cell repertoires in COVID-19. Generated by immunoSEQ multiplex PCR, the TCRdb table keeps only in-frame clones and is missing some. The table lists about 300,000 clones, about 83% of them singletons. Input material: peripheral blood. The receptors were gathered from a woman between 45 and 60 years old with acute or convalescent COVID-19.

V and J are TRBV5-5 and TRBJ2-3; TRBD2 aligns across 8 bases. Per the germline V gene, CDR1 is SGHKS and CDR2 is YYEKEE (reference sequence). V lost 4 bases to trimming and J lost 4 bases; unmatched junction nucleotides: 11. This CDR3 contains 16 residues. CDR3 in DNA: TGTGCCAGCAGCGGCCCGGGACTAGGTACAGCAGATACGCAGTATTTT. Protein product: CASSGPGLGTADTQYF.

The J gene is TRBJ2-3, the V gene TRBV30; 9 nucleotides agree with TRBD2. This CDR3 is 14 amino acids long. With 4 bases clipped from V and 1 base from J, the junction kept 3 bases outside the gene matches. CDR1 GTSNPN and CDR2 SVGIG come from the germline V gene (reference sequence). The CDR3 here is CAWTSGTGTDTQYF. CDR3 nucleotide sequence: TGTGCCTGGACTAGCGGGACGGGCACAGATACGCAGTATTTT.

This chain uses TRBV5-4 with TRBJ2-5, with 9 positions matching TRBD1. Germline-derived CDR1 and CDR2 are SGHNT and YYREEE (reference sequence). This CDR3 has 15 residues. The V gene end was trimmed by 4 bases and the J gene end by 4 bases; junction bases not matched to a gene: 8. The CDR3 spells CASSGITGGPETQYF. The DNA for the CDR3 is TGTGCCAGCAGCGGCATTACAGGGGGCCCAGAGACCCAGTACTTC.

The rearrangement uses TRBV5-5 and TRBJ1-1; 9 nucleotides line up with TRBD1. CDR3 length: 15 amino acids. Germline assignment: CDR1 SGHKS and CDR2 YYEKEE (reference sequence). The V segment lost 4 bases and the J segment 11 bases; nucleotides outside the gene matches: 15. CDR3 sequence: CASSADRGVGRRAFF. For the CDR3, the DNA is TGTGCCAGCAGCGCAGACAGGGGGGTCGGTAGGAGGGCTTTCTTT.

The chain has TRBV18 and TRBJ2-1; D not certain. Germline assignment: CDR1 KGHSH and CDR2 LQKENI. V was clipped by 2 bases and J by 0 bases, with 11 bases between them. This CDR3 has 16 residues. This CDR3 reads CASSPDWVSSYNEQFF. In DNA, the CDR3 is TGTGCCAGCTCACCAGACTGGGTGAGCTCCTACAATGAGCAGTTCTTC.